The 4 T cell receptor beta chains given below trace back to one sample, sequenced in a study of vaccination effects on CD4 cells after COVID-19. These receptors lack a known antigen. Sequencing used immunoSEQ multiplex PCR; TCRdb keeps in-frame clones, though not all of them. The table lists around 46,000 clones, 72% of them singletons. Isolation of CD4+ T cells took place after less than twelve days of culture. Everyone in the study got two shots of either the BNT162b2 or mRNA-1273 vaccine. Sequencing used CD4+ T cells from PBMCs cultured without peptide, obtained after COVID-19 vaccination. The receptor source for this set is a human donor who received a COVID-19 vaccine.

This clone was counted only a few times. The CDR3 DNA is TGTGCCAGCTCACCGGGACAGGGTAAAAACAACGAGCAGTACTTC. This codes for CASSPGQGKNNEQYF. The chain couples TRBV18 to TRBJ2-7; 9 nucleotides match TRBD1. This CDR3 region has 15 residues. V shed 3 bases, J shed 5 bases, and the junction held 8 bases outside the gene matches. Germline CDR1 reads KGHSH; CDR2 reads LQKENI.

This chain connects TRBV7-2 to TRBJ2-3; D is uncertain. Germline V gene sequence: CDR1 SGHTA, CDR2 FQGNSA. The CDR3 is made up of 16 amino acids. V was trimmed by 1 base and J by 3 bases, leaving 14 bases between them. The DNA for the CDR3 is TGTGCCAGCAGCTTAGATCCGGCGTCCCTTACAGATACGCAGTATTTT. It translates to CASSLDPASLTDTQYF.

This clone was detected only a few times. V is TRBV10-3 and J is TRBJ1-5; no clear D gene. The CDR3 spans 18 residues. Trimming shortened V by 0 bases and J by 1 base, and 16 bases separated the two germline ends. Germline CDR1 ENHRY, CDR2 SYGVKD. In DNA form, the CDR3 reads TGTGCCATCAGTGAGTCCCATTTGGACTTGCGGAGCAATCAGCCCCAGCATTTT. It translates to CAISESHLDLRSNQPQHF.

The V and J genes are TRBV6-5 and TRBJ1-1; D is undetermined. The CDR3 covers 15 residues. Trimming left V 5 bases short and J 3 bases short, with 16 bases between. Germline V lookup: CDR1 MNHEY, CDR2 SVGAGI. The CDR3 loop reads CASSNARTGDTEAFF. CDR3 bases: TGTGCCAGCAGTAACGCCCGAACCGGGGACACTGAAGCTTTCTTT.